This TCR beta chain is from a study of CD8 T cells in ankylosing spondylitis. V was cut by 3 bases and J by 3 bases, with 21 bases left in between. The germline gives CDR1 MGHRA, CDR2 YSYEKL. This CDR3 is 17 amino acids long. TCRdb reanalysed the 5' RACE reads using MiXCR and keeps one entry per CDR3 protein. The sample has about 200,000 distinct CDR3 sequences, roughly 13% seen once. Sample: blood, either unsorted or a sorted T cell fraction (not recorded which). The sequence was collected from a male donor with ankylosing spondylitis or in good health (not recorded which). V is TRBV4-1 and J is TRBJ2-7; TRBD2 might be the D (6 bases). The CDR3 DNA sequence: TGCGCCAGCAGCCACCCCACTGAGGGCGGGACTGGCTACGAGCAGTACTTC. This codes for CASSHPTEGGTGYEQYF.